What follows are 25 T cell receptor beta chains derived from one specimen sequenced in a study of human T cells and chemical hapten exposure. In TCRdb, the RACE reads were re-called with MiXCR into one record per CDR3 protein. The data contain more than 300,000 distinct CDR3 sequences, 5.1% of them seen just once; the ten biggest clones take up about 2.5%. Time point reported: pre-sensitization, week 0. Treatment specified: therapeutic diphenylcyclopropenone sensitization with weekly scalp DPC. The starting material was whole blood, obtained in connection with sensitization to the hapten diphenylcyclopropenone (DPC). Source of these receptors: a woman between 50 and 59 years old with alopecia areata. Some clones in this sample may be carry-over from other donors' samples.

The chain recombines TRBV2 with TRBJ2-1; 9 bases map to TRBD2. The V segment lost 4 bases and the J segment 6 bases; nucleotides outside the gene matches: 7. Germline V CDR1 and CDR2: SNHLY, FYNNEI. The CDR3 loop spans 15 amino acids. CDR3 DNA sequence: TGTGCCAGCAGTGGTCGCGGGAGGGCCTTCAATGAGCAGTTCTTC. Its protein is CASSGRGRAFNEQFF.

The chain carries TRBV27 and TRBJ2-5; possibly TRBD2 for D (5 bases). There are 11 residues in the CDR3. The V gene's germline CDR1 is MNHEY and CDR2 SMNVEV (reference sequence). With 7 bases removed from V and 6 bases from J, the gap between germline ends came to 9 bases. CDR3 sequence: CASIEGQTQYF. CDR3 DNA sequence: TGTGCCAGCATCGAGGGCCAGACCCAGTACTTC.

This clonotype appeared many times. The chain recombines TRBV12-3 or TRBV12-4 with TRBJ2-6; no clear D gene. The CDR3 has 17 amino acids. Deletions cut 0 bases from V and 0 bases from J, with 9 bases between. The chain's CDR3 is CASSLAGTISGANVLTF. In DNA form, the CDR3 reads TGTGCCAGCAGTTTAGCTGGTACCATCTCTGGGGCCAACGTCCTGACTTTC.

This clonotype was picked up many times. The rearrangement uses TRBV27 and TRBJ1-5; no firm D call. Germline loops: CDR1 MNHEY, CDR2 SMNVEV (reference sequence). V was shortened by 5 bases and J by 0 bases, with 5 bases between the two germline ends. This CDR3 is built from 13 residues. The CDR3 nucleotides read TGTGCCAGCAGTACTGATAGCAATCAGCCCCAGCATTTT. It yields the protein CASSTDSNQPQHF.

The CDR3 sequence is CASTRVGEKLFF. CDR3 bases: TGTGCCAGCACCAGAGTGGGGGAAAAACTGTTTTTT. The V and J genes are TRBV6-6 and TRBJ1-4; no firm D call. Trimming removed 7 bases at V and 8 bases at J, with 11 bases between. The CDR3 is 12 amino acids. Germline CDR1 MNHNY, CDR2 SVGAGI (reference sequence).

In DNA form, the CDR3 reads TGTGCCAGCAGTGGGGACACTTCCAACTATGGCTACACCTTC. It specifies CASSGDTSNYGYTF. The genes are TRBV2 and TRBJ1-2, with D tentatively TRBD1 (6 bases). V lost 4 bases and J lost 2, with 11 bases in between. Germline V gives CDR1 SNHLY, CDR2 FYNNEI. The CDR3 runs 14 residues.

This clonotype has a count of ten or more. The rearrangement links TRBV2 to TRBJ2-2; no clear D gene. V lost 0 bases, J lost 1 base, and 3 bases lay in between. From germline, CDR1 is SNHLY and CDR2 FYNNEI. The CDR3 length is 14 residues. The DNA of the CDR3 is TGTGCCAGCAGTGAAGCACTGAACACCGGGGAGCTGTTTTTT. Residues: CASSEALNTGELFF.

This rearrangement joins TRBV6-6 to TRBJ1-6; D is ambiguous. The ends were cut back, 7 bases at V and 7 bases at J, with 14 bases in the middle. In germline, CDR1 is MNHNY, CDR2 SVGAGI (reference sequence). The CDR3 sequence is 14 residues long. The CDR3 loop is CASKDREPNSPLHF. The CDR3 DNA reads TGTGCCAGCAAAGACCGTGAACCGAATTCACCCCTCCACTTT.

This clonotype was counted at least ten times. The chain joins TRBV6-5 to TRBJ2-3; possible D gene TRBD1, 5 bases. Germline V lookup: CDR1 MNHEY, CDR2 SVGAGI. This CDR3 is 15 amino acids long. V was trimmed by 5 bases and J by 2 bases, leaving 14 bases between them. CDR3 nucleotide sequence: TGTGCCAGCAGTGTAGGGGCTACTTTCACAGATACGCAGTATTTT. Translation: CASSVGATFTDTQYF.

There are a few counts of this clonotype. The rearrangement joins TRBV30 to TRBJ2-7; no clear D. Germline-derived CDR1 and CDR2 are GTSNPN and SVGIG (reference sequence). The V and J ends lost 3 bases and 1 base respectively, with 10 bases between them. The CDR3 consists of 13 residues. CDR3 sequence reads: CAWRYRGSYEQYF. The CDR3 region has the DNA TGTGCCTGGAGATACAGAGGTTCCTACGAGCAGTACTTC.

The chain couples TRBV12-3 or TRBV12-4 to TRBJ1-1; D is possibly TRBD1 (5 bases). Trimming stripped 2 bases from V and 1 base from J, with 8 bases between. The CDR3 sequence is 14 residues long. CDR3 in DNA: TGTGCCAGCAGTTTACGGGGGAAGAACACTGAAGCTTTCTTT. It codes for CASSLRGKNTEAFF.

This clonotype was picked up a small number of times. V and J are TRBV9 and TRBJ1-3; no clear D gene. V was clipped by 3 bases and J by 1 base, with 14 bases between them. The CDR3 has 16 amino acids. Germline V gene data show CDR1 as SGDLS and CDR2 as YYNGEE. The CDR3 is CASSGFNTGSGNTIYF. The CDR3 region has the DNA TGTGCCAGCAGCGGGTTCAATACTGGGTCTGGAAACACCATATATTTT.

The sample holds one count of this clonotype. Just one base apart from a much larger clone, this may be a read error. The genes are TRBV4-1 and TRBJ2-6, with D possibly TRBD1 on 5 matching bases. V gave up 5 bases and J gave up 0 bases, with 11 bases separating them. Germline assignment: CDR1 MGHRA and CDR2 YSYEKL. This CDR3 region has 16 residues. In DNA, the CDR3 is TGCGCCAGCAGCTACAGGAGCGACTCTGGGGCCAACGTCCTGACTTTC. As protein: CASSYRSDSGANVLTF.

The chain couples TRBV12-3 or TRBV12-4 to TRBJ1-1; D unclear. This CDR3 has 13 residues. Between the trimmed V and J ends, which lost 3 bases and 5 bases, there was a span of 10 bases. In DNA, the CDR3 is TGTGCCAGCAGTTTTGGGAGGAGGACTGAAGCTTTCTTT. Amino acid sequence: CASSFGRRTEAFF.

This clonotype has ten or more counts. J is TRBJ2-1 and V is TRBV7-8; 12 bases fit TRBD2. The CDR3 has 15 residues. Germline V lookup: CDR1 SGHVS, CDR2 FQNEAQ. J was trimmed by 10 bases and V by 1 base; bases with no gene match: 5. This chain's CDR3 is CASSLGTSGALEQFF. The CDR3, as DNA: TGTGCCAGCAGCTTAGGGACTAGCGGGGCCCTGGAGCAGTTCTTC.

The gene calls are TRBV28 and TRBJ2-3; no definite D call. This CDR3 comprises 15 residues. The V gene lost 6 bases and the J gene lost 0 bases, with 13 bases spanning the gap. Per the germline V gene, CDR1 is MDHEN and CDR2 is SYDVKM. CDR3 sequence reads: CASRLLGRSTDTQYF. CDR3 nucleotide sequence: TGTGCCAGCAGACTCCTAGGCCGAAGCACAGATACGCAGTATTTT.

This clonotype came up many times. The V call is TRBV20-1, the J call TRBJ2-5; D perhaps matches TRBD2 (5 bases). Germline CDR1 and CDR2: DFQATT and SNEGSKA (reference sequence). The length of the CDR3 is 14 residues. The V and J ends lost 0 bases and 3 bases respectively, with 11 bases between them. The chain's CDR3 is CSARDRTGKETQYF. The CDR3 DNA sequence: TGCAGTGCTAGAGATAGGACGGGGAAAGAGACCCAGTACTTC.

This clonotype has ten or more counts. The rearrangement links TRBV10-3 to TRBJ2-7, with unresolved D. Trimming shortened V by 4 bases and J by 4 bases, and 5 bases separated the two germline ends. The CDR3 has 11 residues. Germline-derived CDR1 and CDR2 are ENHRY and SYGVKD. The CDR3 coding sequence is TGTGCCATCAGTGGGCTTTACGAGCAGTACTTC. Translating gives CAISGLYEQYF.

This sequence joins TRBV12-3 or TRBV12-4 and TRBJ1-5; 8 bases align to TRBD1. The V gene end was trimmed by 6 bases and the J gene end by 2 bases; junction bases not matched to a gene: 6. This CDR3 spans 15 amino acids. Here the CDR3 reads CASRPTGGRNQPQHF. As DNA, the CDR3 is TGTGCCAGCAGACCTACAGGGGGTCGCAATCAGCCCCAGCATTTT.

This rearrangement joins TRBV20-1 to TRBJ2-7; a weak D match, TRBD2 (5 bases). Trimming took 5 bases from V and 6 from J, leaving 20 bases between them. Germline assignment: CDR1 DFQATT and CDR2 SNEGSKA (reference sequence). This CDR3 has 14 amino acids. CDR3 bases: TGCAGTGCTTCGACGAGGGCAGGCCAGAGCGAGCAGTACTTC. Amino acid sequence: CSASTRAGQSEQYF.

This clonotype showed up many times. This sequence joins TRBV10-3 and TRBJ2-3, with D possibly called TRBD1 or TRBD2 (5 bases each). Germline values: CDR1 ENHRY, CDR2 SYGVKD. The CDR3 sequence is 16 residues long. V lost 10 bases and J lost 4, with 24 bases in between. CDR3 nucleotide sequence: TGTGCCACACCTCTCCGGGCACCAGGGACGGCAGATACGCAGTATTTT. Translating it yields CATPLRAPGTADTQYF.

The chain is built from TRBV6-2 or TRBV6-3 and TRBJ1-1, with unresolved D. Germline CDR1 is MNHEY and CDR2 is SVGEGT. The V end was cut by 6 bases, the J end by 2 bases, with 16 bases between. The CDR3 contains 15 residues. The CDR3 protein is CASREPGPLNTEAFF. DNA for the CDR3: TGTGCCAGCAGAGAACCAGGACCGCTAAACACTGAAGCTTTCTTT.

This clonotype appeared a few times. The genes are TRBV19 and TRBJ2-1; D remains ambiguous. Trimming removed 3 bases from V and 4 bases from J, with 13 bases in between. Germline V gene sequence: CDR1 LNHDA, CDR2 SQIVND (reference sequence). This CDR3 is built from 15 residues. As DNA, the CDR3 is TGTGCCAGTAGTATCGGCAGCCTCCTTTACAATGAGCAGTTCTTC. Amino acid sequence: CASSIGSLLYNEQFF. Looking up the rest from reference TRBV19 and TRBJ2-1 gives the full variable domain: DGGITQSPKYLFRKEGQNVTLSCEQNLNHDAMYWYRQDPGQGLRLIYYSQIVNDFQKGDIAEGYSVSREKKESFPLTVTSAQKNPTAFYLCASSIGSLLYNEQFFGPGTRLTVL.

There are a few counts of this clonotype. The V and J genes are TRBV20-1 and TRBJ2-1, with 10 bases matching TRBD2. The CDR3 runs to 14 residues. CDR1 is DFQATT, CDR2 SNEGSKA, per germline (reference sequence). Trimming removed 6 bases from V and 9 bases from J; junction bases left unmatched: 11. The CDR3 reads CSAPGLAPRGEQFF. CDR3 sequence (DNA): TGCAGTGCGCCGGGACTAGCGCCCCGGGGTGAGCAGTTCTTC.

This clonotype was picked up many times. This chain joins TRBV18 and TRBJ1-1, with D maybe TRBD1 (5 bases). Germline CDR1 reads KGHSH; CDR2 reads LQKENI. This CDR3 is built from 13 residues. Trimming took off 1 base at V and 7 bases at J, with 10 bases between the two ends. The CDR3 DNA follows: TGTGCCAGCTCACCACGAGAGGGGCGTGAAGCTTTCTTT. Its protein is CASSPREGREAFF.